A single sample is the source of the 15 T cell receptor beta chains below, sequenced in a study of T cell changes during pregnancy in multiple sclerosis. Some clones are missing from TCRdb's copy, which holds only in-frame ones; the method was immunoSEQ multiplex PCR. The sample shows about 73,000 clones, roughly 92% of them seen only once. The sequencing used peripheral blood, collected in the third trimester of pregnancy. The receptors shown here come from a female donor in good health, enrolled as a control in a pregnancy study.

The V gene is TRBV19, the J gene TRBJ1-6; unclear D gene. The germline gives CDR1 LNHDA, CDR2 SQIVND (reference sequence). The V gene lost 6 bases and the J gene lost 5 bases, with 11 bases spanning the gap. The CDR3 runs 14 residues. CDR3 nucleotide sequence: TGTGCCAGTAGCCAAGCCGGGAATAATTCACCCCTCCACTTT. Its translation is CASSQAGNNSPLHF. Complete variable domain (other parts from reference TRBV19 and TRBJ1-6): DGGITQSPKYLFRKEGQNVTLSCEQNLNHDAMYWYRQDPGQGLRLIYYSQIVNDFQKGDIAEGYSVSREKKESFPLTVTSAQKNPTAFYLCASSQAGNNSPLHFGNGTRLTVT.

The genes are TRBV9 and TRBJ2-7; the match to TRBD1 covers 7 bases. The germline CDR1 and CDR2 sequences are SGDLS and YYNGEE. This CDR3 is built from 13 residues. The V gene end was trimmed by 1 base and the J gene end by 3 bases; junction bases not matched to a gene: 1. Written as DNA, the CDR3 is TGTGCCAGCAGCGTACGACAGGGCTACGAGCAGTACTTC. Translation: CASSVRQGYEQYF.

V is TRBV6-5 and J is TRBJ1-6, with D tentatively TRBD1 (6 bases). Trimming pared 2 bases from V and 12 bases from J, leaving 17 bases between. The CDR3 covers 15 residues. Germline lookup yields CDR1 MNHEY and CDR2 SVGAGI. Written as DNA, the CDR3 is TGTGCCAGCAGTTACGAAGGGGACACCCGAATACCCCTCCACTTT. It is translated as CASSYEGDTRIPLHF.

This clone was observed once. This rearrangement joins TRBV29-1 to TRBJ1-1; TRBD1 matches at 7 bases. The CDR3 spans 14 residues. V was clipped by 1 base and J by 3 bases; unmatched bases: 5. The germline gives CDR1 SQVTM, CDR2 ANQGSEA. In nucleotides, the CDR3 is TGCAGCGTTGAAGGCGAGGGGGCGCACACTGAAGCTTTCTTT. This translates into CSVEGEGAHTEAFF.

CDR3 nucleotides: TGTGCCTGGTCACCCACGGGACTAGCGGGAACTCACCAGTACTTC. The encoded protein is CAWSPTGLAGTHQYF. The V and J genes are TRBV30 and TRBJ2-7; the match to TRBD2 covers 13 bases. Germline V lookup: CDR1 GTSNPN, CDR2 SVGIG (reference sequence). The CDR3 sequence is 15 residues long. J gave up 10 bases and V 5 bases, and 14 bases lay outside the gene matches.

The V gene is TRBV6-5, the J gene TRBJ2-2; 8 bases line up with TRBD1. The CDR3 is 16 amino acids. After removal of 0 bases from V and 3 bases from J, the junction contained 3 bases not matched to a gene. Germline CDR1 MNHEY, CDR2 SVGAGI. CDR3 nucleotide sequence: TGTGCCAGCAGTTACTCCGGGACAGGATACACCGGGGAGCTGTTTTTT. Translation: CASSYSGTGYTGELFF.

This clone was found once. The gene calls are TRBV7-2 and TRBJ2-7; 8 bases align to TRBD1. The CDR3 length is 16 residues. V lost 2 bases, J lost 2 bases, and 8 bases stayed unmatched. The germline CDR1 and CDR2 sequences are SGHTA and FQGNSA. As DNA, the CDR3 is TGTGCCAGCAGCTTAATGTTGGGACAGGCCCCCTACGAGCAGTACTTC. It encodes CASSLMLGQAPYEQYF.

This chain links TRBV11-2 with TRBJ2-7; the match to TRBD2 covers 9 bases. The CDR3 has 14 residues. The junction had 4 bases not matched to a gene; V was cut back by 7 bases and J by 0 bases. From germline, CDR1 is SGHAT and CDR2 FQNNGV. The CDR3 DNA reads TGTGCCAGCACCAAAGCGGGGGGCTCCTACGAGCAGTACTTC. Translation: CASTKAGGSYEQYF.

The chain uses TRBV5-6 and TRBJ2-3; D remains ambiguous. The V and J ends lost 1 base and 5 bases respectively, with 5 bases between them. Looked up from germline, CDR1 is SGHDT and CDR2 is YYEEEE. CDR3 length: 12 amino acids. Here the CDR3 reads CASSLPGDTQYF. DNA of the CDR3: TGTGCCAGCAGCTTGCCGGGAGATACGCAGTATTTT.

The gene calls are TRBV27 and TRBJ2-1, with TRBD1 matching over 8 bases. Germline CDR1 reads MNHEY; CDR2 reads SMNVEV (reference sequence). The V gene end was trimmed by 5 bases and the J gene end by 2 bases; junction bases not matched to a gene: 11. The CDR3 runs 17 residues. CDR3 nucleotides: TGTGCCAGCAGTCGATTACCGGGACAGGCTACCTACAATGAGCAGTTCTTC. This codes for CASSRLPGQATYNEQFF.

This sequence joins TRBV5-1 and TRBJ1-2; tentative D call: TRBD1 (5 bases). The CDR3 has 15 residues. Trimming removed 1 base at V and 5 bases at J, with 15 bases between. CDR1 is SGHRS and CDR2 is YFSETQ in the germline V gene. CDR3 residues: CASSLKGGARYGYTF. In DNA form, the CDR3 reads TGCGCCAGCAGCTTGAAGGGAGGGGCGCGGTATGGCTACACCTTC. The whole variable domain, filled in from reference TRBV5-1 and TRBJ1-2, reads KAGVTQTPRYLIKTRGQQVTLSCSPISGHRSVSWYQQTPGQGLQFLFEYFSETQRNKGNFPGRFSGRQFSNSRSEMNVSTLELGDSALYLCASSLKGGARYGYTFGSGTRLTVV.

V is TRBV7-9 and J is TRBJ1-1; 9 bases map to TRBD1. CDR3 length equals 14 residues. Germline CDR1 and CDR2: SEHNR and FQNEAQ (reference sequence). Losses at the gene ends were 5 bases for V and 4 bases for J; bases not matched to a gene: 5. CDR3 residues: CASSHRDRVTEAFF. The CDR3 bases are TGTGCCAGCAGCCACCGGGACAGGGTCACTGAAGCTTTCTTT.

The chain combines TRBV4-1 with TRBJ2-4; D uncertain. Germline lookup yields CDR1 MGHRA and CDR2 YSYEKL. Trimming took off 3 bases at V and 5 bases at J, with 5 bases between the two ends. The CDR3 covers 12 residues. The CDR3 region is CASSHLENIQYF. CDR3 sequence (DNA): TGCGCCAGCAGCCACCTAGAAAACATTCAGTACTTC.

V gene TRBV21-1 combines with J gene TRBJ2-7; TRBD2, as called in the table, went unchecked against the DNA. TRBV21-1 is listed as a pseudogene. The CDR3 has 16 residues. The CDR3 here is CASSDRTSGASYEQYF. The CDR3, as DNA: TGTGCCAGCAGCGATCGGACTAGCGGGGCCTCCTACGAGCAGTACTTC.

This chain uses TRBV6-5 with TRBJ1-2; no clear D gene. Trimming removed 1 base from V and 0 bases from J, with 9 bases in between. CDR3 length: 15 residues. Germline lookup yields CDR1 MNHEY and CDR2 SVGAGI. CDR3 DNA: TGTGCCAGCAGTTACTGGCAGGATTCTAACTATGGCTACACCTTC. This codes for CASSYWQDSNYGYTF.